This passage covers 21 T cell receptor beta chains from one sample sequenced in a study of blood T cell repertoires in COVID-19. This table comes from immunoSEQ multiplex PCR, and its TCRdb copy is limited to in-frame clones, with some not included. The table lists some 200,000 clones, approximately 92% of them singletons. Sequencing used PBMCs or T cells enriched from blood (not recorded which). The receptor set was obtained from a woman aged 18-35 years in a cohort exposed to, infected with or recovered from COVID-19 (not recorded which).

The rearrangement links TRBV2 to TRBJ1-5; no firm D call. V lost 6 bases, J lost 1 base, and 13 bases lay in between. This CDR3 comprises 15 residues. Germline CDR1 SNHLY, CDR2 FYNNEI. CDR3 coding DNA: TGTGCCAGCAGCGAGGTACATGCGAGCAATCAGCCCCAGCATTTT. Residues: CASSEVHASNQPQHF.

This chain uses TRBV6-1 with TRBJ1-1, with D tentatively TRBD1 (5 bases). Germline-derived CDR1 and CDR2 are MNHNS and SASEGT. V was shortened by 2 bases and J by 5 bases, with 15 bases between the two germline ends. There are 15 residues in the CDR3. CDR3 bases: TGTGCCAGCAGTGAAATTTGGGGGGGTGTTACTGAAGCTTTCTTT. This translates into CASSEIWGGVTEAFF.

This clone was seen just once. V is TRBV27 and J is TRBJ1-1, with 8 nucleotides matching TRBD1. Germline trimming cut 2 bases from V and 4 bases from J; bases unmatched to any gene: 12. The CDR3 consists of 17 residues. From germline, CDR1 is MNHEY and CDR2 SMNVEV (reference sequence). The CDR3 protein is CASSLLAGTGGSTEAFF. The CDR3 DNA follows: TGTGCCAGCAGTTTACTGGCCGGGACAGGCGGATCCACTGAAGCTTTCTTT.

The V gene is TRBV2, the J gene TRBJ2-5, with 12 bases aligning to TRBD2. The CDR3 consists of 19 residues. Germline V gene lookup returns CDR1 SNHLY and CDR2 FYNNEI. The trim removed 6 bases at V and 1 base at J, leaving 15 bases unmatched. The CDR3: CASSLPRASGRDLQETQYF. DNA for the CDR3: TGTGCCAGCAGCCTCCCCAGGGCTAGCGGGAGGGACCTCCAAGAGACCCAGTACTTC.

This clone was found once. This chain uses TRBV5-1 with TRBJ2-3; 8 nucleotides agree with TRBD2. Germline V gene sequence: CDR1 SGHRS, CDR2 YFSETQ. The trim removed 4 bases at V and 1 base at J, leaving 8 bases unmatched. The CDR3 is made up of 16 amino acids. The CDR3 is CASSPGNSGGTDTQYF. Here the CDR3 DNA reads TGCGCCAGCAGCCCGGGGAATAGCGGGGGCACAGATACGCAGTATTTT.

The rearrangement uses TRBV5-1 and TRBJ2-5, with 8 positions matching TRBD2. The ends lost 0 bases at V and 1 base at J; junction bases unmatched: 2. CDR1 is SGHRS, CDR2 YFSETQ, per germline. The CDR3 has 15 residues. DNA for the CDR3: TGCGCCAGCAGCTTGGTCGCGGGGGGCCAAGAGACCCAGTACTTC. It translates to CASSLVAGGQETQYF.

The chain recombines TRBV2 with TRBJ2-7, with 8 bases fitting TRBD1. Germline V gives CDR1 SNHLY, CDR2 FYNNEI. The length of the CDR3 is 14 residues. Losses at the gene ends were 4 bases for V and 2 bases for J; bases not matched to a gene: 4. CDR3 amino acids: CASSGQGTTYEQYF. CDR3 bases: TGTGCCAGCAGTGGACAGGGGACAACCTACGAGCAGTACTTC.

The chain employs TRBV25-1 and TRBJ1-1, with 8 bases matching TRBD1. From germline, CDR1 is MGHDK and CDR2 SYGVNS. This CDR3 has 13 residues. Trimming at V came to 4 bases and at J to 7 bases, leaving 5 bases not matched to a gene. CDR3 region: CASSGTGRDEAFF. The CDR3 DNA follows: TGTGCCAGCAGTGGGACAGGGCGGGATGAAGCTTTCTTT.

The chain carries TRBV27 and TRBJ2-1; possibly TRBD2 for D (6 bases). Germline CDR1 reads MNHEY; CDR2 reads SMNVEV (reference sequence). Trimming pared 5 bases from V and 10 bases from J, leaving 24 bases between. The CDR3 loop spans 16 amino acids. The CDR3 nucleotides are TGTGCCAGCAGTCCCCTCCTGCGGGGCACCCTTCGGGAGCAGTTCTTC. It encodes CASSPLLRGTLREQFF.

This clone was counted once. The V call is TRBV9, the J call TRBJ2-2, with 8 bases lining up with TRBD2. The V gene end was trimmed by 4 bases and the J gene end by 2 bases; junction bases not matched to a gene: 4. Germline-derived CDR1 and CDR2 are SGDLS and YYNGEE. The CDR3 extends over 15 amino acids. The CDR3 DNA follows: TGTGCCAGCAGCCAAATAGCGGGAAACACCGGGGAGCTGTTTTTT. This sequence encodes CASSQIAGNTGELFF.

The chain is built from TRBV7-2 and TRBJ2-5; TRBD1 aligns across 9 bases. The CDR3 runs to 14 residues. With 5 bases clipped from V and 4 bases from J, the junction kept 5 bases outside the gene matches. CDR1 and CDR2 (germline): SGHTA, FQGNSA. CDR3: CASSAGTGLETQYF. DNA for the CDR3: TGTGCCAGCAGCGCCGGGACAGGGTTAGAGACCCAGTACTTC.

This clone was recorded only once. The chain has TRBV9 and TRBJ2-1; possibly TRBD2 for D (5 bases). V was shortened by 0 bases and J by 4 bases, with 11 bases between the two germline ends. CDR1 and CDR2 from the germline V gene are SGDLS and YYNGEE. This CDR3 is built from 15 residues. Written as DNA, the CDR3 is TGTGCCAGCAGCGTAGGAATAGCGTTTTACAATGAGCAGTTCTTC. Its protein is CASSVGIAFYNEQFF.

The chain combines TRBV6-2 or TRBV6-3 with TRBJ2-7; TRBD1 matches 7 bases. V trimming: 5 bases; J trimming: 1 base; junction bases outside the gene matches: 5. The CDR3 covers 14 residues. Germline loops: CDR1 MNHEY, CDR2 SVGEGT. CDR3 protein: CASSQSGQSYEQYF. The CDR3 bases are TGTGCCAGCAGTCAGTCGGGACAGTCCTACGAGCAGTACTTC.

This clone has a handful of counts. The sample contains more than one DNA sequence encoding this CDR3. The chain joins TRBV7-9 to TRBJ1-3; D uncertain. This CDR3 spans 16 amino acids. Trimming stripped 0 bases from V and 0 bases from J, with 9 bases between. CDR1 and CDR2 (germline): SEHNR, FQNEAQ (reference sequence). This chain's CDR3 is CASSLAGSYSGNTIYF. CDR3 DNA: TGTGCCAGCAGCTTAGCGGGGAGCTACTCTGGAAACACCATATATTTT.

The J gene is TRBJ2-7, the V gene TRBV5-1; 8 positions match TRBD2. CDR1 SGHRS and CDR2 YFSETQ come from the germline V gene. The CDR3 has 15 residues. V shed 1 base and J 6 bases; nucleotides not matched to a gene: 9. The CDR3 DNA is TGCGCCAGCAGCTTGCCGGAAGTTGCGGGAGGCGAGCAGTACTTC. It is translated as CASSLPEVAGGEQYF.

This clone has only one observation. This chain uses TRBV9 with TRBJ2-1; the match to TRBD2 covers 11 bases. Germline V gives CDR1 SGDLS, CDR2 YYNGEE. CDR3 length: 17 amino acids. The junction had 9 bases not matched to a gene; V was cut back by 3 bases and J by 4 bases. The CDR3 loop is CASSADVLAGAYNEQFF. The CDR3 nucleotides read TGTGCCAGCAGCGCGGACGTACTAGCGGGAGCTTACAATGAGCAGTTCTTC.

The chain couples TRBV5-1 to TRBJ2-2; TRBD2 aligns across 7 bases. Unmatched junction bases numbered 2, after V lost 4 bases and J lost 5 bases. The CDR3 length is 13 residues. Germline V gene data show CDR1 as SGHRS and CDR2 as YFSETQ. The CDR3 region has the DNA TGCGCCAGCAGCCTCGGGGGGACCGGGGAGCTGTTTTTT. It specifies CASSLGGTGELFF.

The chain employs TRBV29-1 and TRBJ2-7, with 10 bases lining up with TRBD2. Losses at the gene ends were 3 bases for V and 3 bases for J; bases not matched to a gene: 2. CDR1 and CDR2 (germline): SQVTM, ANQGSEA. The CDR3 contains 13 residues. As DNA, the CDR3 is TGCAGCGTTGAGCTAGCGGGGGACTACGAGCAGTACTTC. It codes for CSVELAGDYEQYF.

The chain carries TRBV6-1 and TRBJ1-1; no definite D call. Germline V gene data show CDR1 as MNHNS and CDR2 as SASEGT. The CDR3 totals 14 residues. V shed 2 bases and J shed 2 bases, with 9 bases lying between them. This CDR3 reads CASSETRGNTEAFF. DNA of the CDR3: TGTGCCAGCAGTGAAACCCGGGGAAACACTGAAGCTTTCTTT.

This chain uses TRBV7-3 with TRBJ2-1; 8 bases align to TRBD2. The V and J ends lost 0 bases and 5 bases, in that order; junction bases with no gene match: 3. The CDR3 sequence is 15 residues long. Germline V CDR1 and CDR2: SGHTA, FQGTGA. CDR3 nucleotides: TGTGCCAGCAGCTTAACCGGGGGGGCCAACAATGAGCAGTTCTTC. Protein product: CASSLTGGANNEQFF.

This clone has only a few counts. The genes are TRBV4-1 and TRBJ2-2, with D perhaps TRBD2 (5 bases). In germline, CDR1 is MGHRA, CDR2 YSYEKL. CDR3 length equals 16 residues. V was clipped by 1 base and J by 3 bases, with 12 bases between them. The chain's CDR3 is CASSQGLAKDTGELFF. CDR3 DNA sequence: TGCGCCAGCAGCCAAGGGCTAGCCAAGGACACCGGGGAGCTGTTTTTT.